This T cell receptor beta chain was captured by sequencing in a study of T cell responses to AZD1222 COVID-19 vaccine. For this clone: The antigen is undetermined.

Study-level findings and limits: Clonal diversity may have been underestimated in mostly white British donors.

The method was immunoSEQ multiplex PCR; TCRdb's version includes in-frame clones alone and lacks a portion of them. The sample contains under 150,000 clones, approximately 90% of which appear only once. This receptor was obtained from an adult in good health. The sample here was peripheral blood, taken on day 0 of AZD1222 vaccination.

The CDR3 loop is CASSRLVNTDTQYF. The DNA of the CDR3 is TGTGCCAGCTCGAGGCTGGTTAACACAGATACGCAGTATTTT. The chain joins TRBV9 to TRBJ2-3; D call uncertain. Looked up from germline, CDR1 is SGDLS and CDR2 is YYNGEE. This CDR3 is 14 amino acids long. V shed 7 bases and J shed 2 bases, with 14 bases lying between them.